A single sample is the source of the 19 T cell receptor beta chains below, sequenced in a study of blood T cell repertoires in COVID-19. TCRdb's copy holds only in-frame clones and misses some; the assay was immunoSEQ multiplex PCR. The repertoire includes around 200,000 clones, roughly 84% of them detected once, and about 7% sits in the top ten. Sequencing was performed on peripheral blood. These receptors were obtained from a woman between 40 and 55 years old with COVID-19, enrolled during active disease.

This clone has only a few counts. J is TRBJ1-3 and V is TRBV5-1; D ambiguous. The CDR3 runs 13 residues. Trimming cost V 5 bases and J 7 bases, with 13 bases left between them. The germline V gene encodes CDR1 SGHRS and CDR2 YFSETQ. This chain's CDR3 is CASRPDLANTIYF. The CDR3 DNA is TGCGCCAGCAGACCGGACCTAGCCAACACCATATATTTT. The full variable domain, completed using reference TRBV5-1 and TRBJ1-3, is KAGVTQTPRYLIKTRGQQVTLSCSPISGHRSVSWYQQTPGQGLQFLFEYFSETQRNKGNFPGRFSGRQFSNSRSEMNVSTLELGDSALYLCASRPDLANTIYFGEGSWLTVV.

This chain connects TRBV5-6 to TRBJ2-2, with 10 bases matching TRBD2. The CDR3 is 15 amino acids. Germline V CDR1 and CDR2: SGHDT, YYEEEE. V was pared by 2 bases and J by 5 bases, with 3 bases of the junction left unmatched. The CDR3 loop reads CASSFVLAGTGELFF. CDR3 DNA sequence: TGTGCCAGCAGCTTCGTACTAGCGGGGACCGGGGAGCTGTTTTTT.

This clone has just one count. The chain is built from TRBV11-3 and TRBJ2-2; D not certain. The CDR3 covers 13 residues. V gave up 5 bases and J gave up 5 bases, with 9 bases separating them. The germline V gene encodes CDR1 SGHNT and CDR2 YENEEA. CDR3 protein: CASSVRVTGELFF. The CDR3 DNA follows: TGTGCCAGCAGCGTCCGGGTAACCGGGGAGCTGTTTTTT.

CDR3: CATSSWTGYGYTF. The CDR3 bases are TGTGCCACCAGTTCCTGGACAGGCTATGGCTACACCTTC. The V call is TRBV24-1, the J call TRBJ1-2; TRBD1 agrees at 7 bases. The CDR3 runs 13 residues. The J segment lost 4 bases and the V segment lost 6 bases, leaving 4 bases of the junction unmatched. Germline CDR1 is KGHDR and CDR2 is SFDVKD.

This rearrangement joins TRBV11-2 to TRBJ2-7; maybe TRBD1 (5 bases). V lost 5 bases, J lost 2 bases, and 10 bases lay in between. This CDR3 is 13 amino acids long. Germline assignment: CDR1 SGHAT and CDR2 FQNNGV. CDR3 residues: CASSRPGTYEQYF. CDR3 DNA: TGTGCCAGCAGCCGACCAGGGACCTACGAGCAGTACTTC.

This chain connects TRBV5-1 to TRBJ2-5; D may be TRBD2 (7 bases). The CDR3 contains 15 residues. With 4 bases removed from V and 4 bases from J, the gap between germline ends came to 17 bases. Germline V gene data show CDR1 as SGHRS and CDR2 as YFSETQ. The CDR3 DNA reads as TGCGCCAGCAGCCGGGCAGGGGAGGGAGTAGAGACCCAGTACTTC. Its translation: CASSRAGEGVETQYF.

The chain combines TRBV6-6 with TRBJ1-3, with 8 bases matching TRBD1. CDR1 and CDR2 from the germline V gene are MNHNY and SVGAGI (reference sequence). This CDR3 has 13 residues. V was clipped by 6 bases and J by 4 bases; unmatched bases: 2. CDR3 residues: CASRQGAGNTIYF. The CDR3 region has the DNA TGTGCCAGCAGGCAGGGGGCGGGAAACACCATATATTTT.

The sample holds a few counts of this clone. The chain uses TRBV27 and TRBJ1-5; weak D call: TRBD1 (5 bases). V was clipped by 3 bases and J by 0 bases, with 12 bases between them. Germline V gene sequence: CDR1 MNHEY, CDR2 SMNVEV (reference sequence). The CDR3 covers 16 residues. The CDR3 reads CASSLGGANSNQPQHF. CDR3 in DNA: TGTGCCAGCAGTTTGGGCGGGGCGAATAGCAATCAGCCCCAGCATTTT.

This clone showed up just once. This sequence joins TRBV28 and TRBJ2-3; 9 bases line up with TRBD1. Trimming cost V 7 bases and J 9 bases; bases outside gene matches: 8. The CDR3 length is 13 residues. In germline, CDR1 is MDHEN, CDR2 SYDVKM. CDR3 loop: CASTQGQGKTQYF. The CDR3 bases are TGTGCCAGCACCCAGGGACAGGGAAAAACGCAGTATTTT.

The rearrangement links TRBV4-1 to TRBJ2-5; perhaps TRBD1 as D (5 bases). The V gene's germline CDR1 is MGHRA and CDR2 YSYEKL. V shed 3 bases and J shed 3 bases, with 11 bases lying between them. CDR3 length equals 14 residues. CDR3 loop: CASSHFDSKETQYF. The CDR3 DNA sequence: TGCGCCAGCAGCCACTTCGACAGTAAAGAGACCCAGTACTTC.

By sample fraction, this clone is medium-sized. The chain has TRBV2 and TRBJ2-2, with TRBD1 identical over 12 bases. The length of the CDR3 is 15 residues. In germline, CDR1 is SNHLY, CDR2 FYNNEI. Germline trimming cut 9 bases from V and 5 bases from J; bases unmatched to any gene: 7. DNA for the CDR3: TGTGCCAGTATGGGACAGGGGGCGGGGACCGGGGAGCTGTTTTTT. Its protein is CASMGQGAGTGELFF. Full variable domain (outside the CDR3, taken from reference TRBV2 and TRBJ2-2): EPEVTQTPSHQVTQMGQEVILRCVPISNHLYFYWYRQILGQKVEFLVSFYNNEISEKSEIFDDQFSVERPDGSNFTLKIRSTKLEDSAMYFCASMGQGAGTGELFFGEGSRLTVL.

This chain's CDR3 is CASSLNRGLETQYF. The CDR3 DNA reads as TGTGCCAGCAGCCTAAACAGGGGGCTGGAGACCCAGTACTTC. The rearrangement links TRBV13 to TRBJ2-5, with TRBD1 identical over 9 bases. The CDR3 contains 14 residues. The J segment lost 5 bases and the V segment lost 5 bases, leaving 6 bases of the junction unmatched. Per germline, CDR1 PRHDT and CDR2 FYEKMQ (reference sequence). Complete variable domain (other parts from reference TRBV13 and TRBJ2-5): AAGVIQSPRHLIKEKRETATLKCYPIPRHDTVYWYQQGPGQDPQFLISFYEKMQSDKGSIPDRFSAQQFSDYHSELNMSSLELGDSALYFCASSLNRGLETQYFGPGTRLLVL.

The chain recombines TRBV11-3 with TRBJ2-3; 8 nucleotides line up with TRBD2. The trim removed 3 bases at V and 0 bases at J, leaving 5 bases unmatched. This CDR3 spans 16 amino acids. CDR1 and CDR2 from the germline V gene are SGHNT and YENEEA. CDR3 sequence: CASSFTGGHSTDTQYF. DNA for the CDR3: TGTGCCAGCAGCTTCACGGGGGGGCATAGCACAGATACGCAGTATTTT.

The rearrangement links TRBV9 to TRBJ2-1, with D perhaps matching TRBD1 (6 bases). CDR3 length equals 12 residues. From germline, CDR1 is SGDLS and CDR2 YYNGEE. Trimming pared 0 bases from V and 10 bases from J, leaving 8 bases between. Here the CDR3 DNA reads TGTGCCAGCAGCGTAGGAGACAGGGAGCAGTTCTTC. It codes for CASSVGDREQFF.

The chain employs TRBV10-3 and TRBJ2-3; 13 positions match TRBD2. Per germline, CDR1 ENHRY and CDR2 SYGVKD. The CDR3 is made up of 18 amino acids. The V segment lost 6 bases and the J segment 1 base; nucleotides outside the gene matches: 10. The CDR3 DNA reads as TGTGCCATCAGCCTCGGGACTAGCGGGATCTGGGGCACAGATACGCAGTATTTT. Amino acids: CAISLGTSGIWGTDTQYF.

This chain connects TRBV5-6 to TRBJ1-1; D remains unclear. Trimming stripped 6 bases from V and 5 bases from J, with 14 bases between. This CDR3 is 13 amino acids long. Germline CDR1 SGHDT, CDR2 YYEEEE. The CDR3 sequence: CASTEVRRTEAFF. CDR3 DNA: TGTGCCAGCACGGAAGTGCGGCGGACTGAAGCTTTCTTT.

The CDR3 loop is CAIVDPRQGRRSGYTF. The CDR3 DNA reads TGTGCCATCGTCGACCCTCGACAGGGCCGGAGGAGTGGCTACACCTTC. The chain links TRBV19 to TRBJ1-2, with TRBD1 matching 7 bases. After removal of 10 bases from V and 7 bases from J, the junction contained 21 bases not matched to a gene. In germline, CDR1 is LNHDA, CDR2 SQIVND (reference sequence). This CDR3 region has 16 residues.

The V and J genes are TRBV18 and TRBJ2-3; 11 positions agree with TRBD2. The CDR3 is 17 residues long. The germline CDR1 and CDR2 sequences are KGHSH and LQKENI. V gave up 6 bases and J gave up 0 bases; unmatched junction bases: 8. CDR3 residues: CASSRGTSGFSTDTQYF. CDR3 coding DNA: TGTGCCAGCTCCCGAGGGACTAGCGGTTTTAGCACAGATACGCAGTATTTT.

V is TRBV12-5 and J is TRBJ2-5; no reliable D call. Germline assignment: CDR1 LGHNT and CDR2 FRNRAP. The germline V and J ends were trimmed by 8 bases and 4 bases, with 17 bases remaining between them. This CDR3 contains 14 residues. Written as DNA, the CDR3 is TGTGCTAGTTCCATCGATAGCCCACTAGAGACCCAGTACTTC. Translation: CASSIDSPLETQYF.